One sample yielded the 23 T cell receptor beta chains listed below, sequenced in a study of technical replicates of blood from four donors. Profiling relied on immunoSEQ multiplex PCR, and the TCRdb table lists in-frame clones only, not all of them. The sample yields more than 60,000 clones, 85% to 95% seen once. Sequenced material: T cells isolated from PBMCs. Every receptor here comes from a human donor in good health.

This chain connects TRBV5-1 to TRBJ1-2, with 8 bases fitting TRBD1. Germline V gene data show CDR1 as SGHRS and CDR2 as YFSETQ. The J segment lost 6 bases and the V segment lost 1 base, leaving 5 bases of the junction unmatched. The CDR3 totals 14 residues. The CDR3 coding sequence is TGCGCCAGCAGCTTGAGGACAGGGAGTGATGGCTACACCTTC. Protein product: CASSLRTGSDGYTF.

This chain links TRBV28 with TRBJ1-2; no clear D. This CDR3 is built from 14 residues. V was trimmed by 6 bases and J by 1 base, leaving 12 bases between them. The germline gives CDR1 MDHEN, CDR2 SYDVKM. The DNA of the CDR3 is TGTGCCAGCAGCCCCGCGGCAGATAACTATGGCTACACCTTC. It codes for CASSPAADNYGYTF.

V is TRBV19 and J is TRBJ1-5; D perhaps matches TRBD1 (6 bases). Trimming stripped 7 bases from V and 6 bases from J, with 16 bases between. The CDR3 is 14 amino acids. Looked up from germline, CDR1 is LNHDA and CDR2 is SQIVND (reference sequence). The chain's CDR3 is CASNLGGVVQPQHF. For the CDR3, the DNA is TGTGCCAGTAACCTAGGGGGGGTTGTTCAGCCCCAGCATTTT.

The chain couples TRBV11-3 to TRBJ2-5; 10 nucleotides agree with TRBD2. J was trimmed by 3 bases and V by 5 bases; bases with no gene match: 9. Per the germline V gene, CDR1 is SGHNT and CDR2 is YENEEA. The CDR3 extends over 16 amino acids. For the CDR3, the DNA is TGTGCCAGCAGCACCCCTAGCGGGAGAGGGGAAGAGACCCAGTACTTC. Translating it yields CASSTPSGRGEETQYF. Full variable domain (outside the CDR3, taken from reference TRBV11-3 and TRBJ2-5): EAGVVQSPRYKIIEKKQPVAFWCNPISGHNTLYWYLQNLGQGPELLIRYENEEAVDDSQLPKDRFSAERLKGVDSTLKIQPAELGDSAVYLCASSTPSGRGEETQYFGPGTRLLVL.

CDR3 coding DNA: TGTGCCAGACCAGACAGGGGTGACTATGGCTACACCTTC. Protein: CARPDRGDYGYTF. This sequence joins TRBV11-3 and TRBJ1-2; 8 nucleotides match TRBD1. Germline V gives CDR1 SGHNT, CDR2 YENEEA. Germline trimming cut 9 bases from V and 3 bases from J; bases unmatched to any gene: 6. The CDR3 has 13 residues.

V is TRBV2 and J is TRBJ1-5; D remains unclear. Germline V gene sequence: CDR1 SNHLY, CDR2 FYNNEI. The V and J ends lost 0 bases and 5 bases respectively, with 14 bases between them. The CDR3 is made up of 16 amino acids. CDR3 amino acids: CASSEARSDGDQPQHF. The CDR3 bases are TGTGCCAGCAGTGAAGCGCGATCGGACGGGGATCAGCCCCAGCATTTT.

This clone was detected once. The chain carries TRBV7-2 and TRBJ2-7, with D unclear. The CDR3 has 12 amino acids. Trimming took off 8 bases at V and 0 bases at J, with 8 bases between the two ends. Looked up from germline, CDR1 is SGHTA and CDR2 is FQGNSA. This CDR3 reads CASVAASYEQYF. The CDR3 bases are TGTGCCAGCGTGGCCGCCTCCTACGAGCAGTACTTC.

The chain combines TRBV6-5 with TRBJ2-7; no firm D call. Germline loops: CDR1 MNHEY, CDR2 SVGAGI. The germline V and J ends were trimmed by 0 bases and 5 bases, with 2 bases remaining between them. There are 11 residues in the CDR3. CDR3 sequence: CASSYSNEQYF. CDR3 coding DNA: TGTGCCAGCAGTTACTCTAACGAGCAGTACTTC.

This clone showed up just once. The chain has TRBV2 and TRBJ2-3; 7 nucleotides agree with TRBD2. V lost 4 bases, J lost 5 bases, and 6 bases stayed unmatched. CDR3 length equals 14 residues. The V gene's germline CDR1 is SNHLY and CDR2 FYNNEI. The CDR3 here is CASSVLREGDTQYF. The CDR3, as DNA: TGTGCCAGCAGTGTTCTTAGGGAGGGAGATACGCAGTATTTT.

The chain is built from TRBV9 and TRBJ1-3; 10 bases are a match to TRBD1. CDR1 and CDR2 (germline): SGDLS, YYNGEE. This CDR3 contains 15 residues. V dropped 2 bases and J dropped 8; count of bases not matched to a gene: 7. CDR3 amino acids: CASSVGWDRGYTIYF. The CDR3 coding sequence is TGTGCCAGCAGCGTGGGTTGGGACAGGGGCTACACCATATATTTT.

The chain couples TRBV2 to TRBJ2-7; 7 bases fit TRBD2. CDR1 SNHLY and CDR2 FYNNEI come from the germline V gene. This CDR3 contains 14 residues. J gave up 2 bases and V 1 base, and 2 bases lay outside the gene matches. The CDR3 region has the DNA TGTGCCAGCAGTGAAGGGGGGGGAGCCTACGAGCAGTACTTC. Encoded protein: CASSEGGGAYEQYF.

CDR3 in DNA: TGCAGCGTTGATGGTTGGGACAGGACAGCTATTGAGGATGGCTACACCTTC. It encodes CSVDGWDRTAIEDGYTF. V is TRBV29-1 and J is TRBJ1-2; TRBD1 matches at 8 bases. CDR3 length: 17 residues. In germline, CDR1 is SQVTM, CDR2 ANQGSEA. The V segment lost 3 bases and the J segment 6 bases; nucleotides outside the gene matches: 18.

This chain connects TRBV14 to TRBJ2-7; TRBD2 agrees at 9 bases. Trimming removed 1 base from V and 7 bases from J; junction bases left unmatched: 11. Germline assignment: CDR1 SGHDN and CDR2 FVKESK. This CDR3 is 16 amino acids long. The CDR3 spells CASSQVIAGGPREQYF. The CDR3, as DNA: TGTGCCAGCAGCCAAGTGATCGCGGGAGGGCCCCGGGAGCAGTACTTC.

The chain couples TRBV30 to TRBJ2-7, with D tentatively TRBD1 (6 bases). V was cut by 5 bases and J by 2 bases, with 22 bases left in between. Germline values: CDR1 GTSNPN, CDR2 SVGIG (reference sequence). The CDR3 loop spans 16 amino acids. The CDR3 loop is CAWAVGTQSTPYEQYF. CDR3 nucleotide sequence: TGTGCCTGGGCAGTCGGGACACAATCTACTCCCTACGAGCAGTACTTC. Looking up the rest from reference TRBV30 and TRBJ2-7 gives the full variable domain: SQTIHQWPATLVQPVGSPLSLECTVEGTSNPNLYWYRQAAGRGLQLLFYSVGIGQISSEVPQNLSASRPQDRQFILSSKKLLLSDSGFYLCAWAVGTQSTPYEQYFGPGTRLTVT.

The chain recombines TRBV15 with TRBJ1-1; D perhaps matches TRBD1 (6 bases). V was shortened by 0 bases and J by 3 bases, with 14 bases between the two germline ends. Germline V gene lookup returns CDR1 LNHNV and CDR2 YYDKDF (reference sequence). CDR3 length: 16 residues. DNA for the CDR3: TGTGCCACCAGCAGAGACCCCGGACAGCTACACACTGAAGCTTTCTTT. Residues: CATSRDPGQLHTEAFF.

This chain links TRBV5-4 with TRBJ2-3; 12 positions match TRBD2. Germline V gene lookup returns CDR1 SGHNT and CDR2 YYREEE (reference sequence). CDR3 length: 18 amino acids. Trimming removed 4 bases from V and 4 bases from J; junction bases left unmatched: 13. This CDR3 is CASSPSWASGRAADTQYF. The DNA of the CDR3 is TGTGCCAGCAGCCCTAGCTGGGCTAGCGGGAGGGCCGCAGATACGCAGTATTTT.

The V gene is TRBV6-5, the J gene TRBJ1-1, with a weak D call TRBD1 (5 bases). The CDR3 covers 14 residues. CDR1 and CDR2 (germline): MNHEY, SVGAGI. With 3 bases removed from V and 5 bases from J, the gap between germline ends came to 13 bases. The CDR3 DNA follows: TGTGCCAGCAGTTATCTGGGGGGTGAAACTGAAGCTTTCTTT. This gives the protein CASSYLGGETEAFF.

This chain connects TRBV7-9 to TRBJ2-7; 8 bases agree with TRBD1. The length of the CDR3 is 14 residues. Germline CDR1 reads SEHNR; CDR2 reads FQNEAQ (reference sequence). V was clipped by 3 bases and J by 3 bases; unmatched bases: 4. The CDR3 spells CASSFTGQGYEQYF. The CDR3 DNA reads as TGTGCCAGCAGCTTCACCGGACAGGGCTACGAGCAGTACTTC.

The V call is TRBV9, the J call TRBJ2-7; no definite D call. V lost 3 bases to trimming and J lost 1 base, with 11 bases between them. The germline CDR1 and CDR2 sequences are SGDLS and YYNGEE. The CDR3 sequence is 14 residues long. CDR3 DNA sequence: TGTGCCAGCAGCGCTGCCGGGTTTTCCTACGAGCAGTACTTC. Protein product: CASSAAGFSYEQYF.

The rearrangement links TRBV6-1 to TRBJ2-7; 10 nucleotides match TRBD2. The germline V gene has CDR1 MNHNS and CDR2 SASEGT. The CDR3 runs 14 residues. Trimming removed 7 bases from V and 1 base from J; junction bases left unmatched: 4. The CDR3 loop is CASKREGLSYEQYF. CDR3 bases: TGTGCCAGCAAGCGGGAGGGCCTGTCCTACGAGCAGTACTTC.

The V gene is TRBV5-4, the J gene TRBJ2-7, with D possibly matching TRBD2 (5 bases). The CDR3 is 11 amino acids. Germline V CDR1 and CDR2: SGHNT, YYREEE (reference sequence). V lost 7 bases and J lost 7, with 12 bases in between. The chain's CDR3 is CASPTSQEQYF. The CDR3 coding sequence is TGTGCCAGCCCCACTAGTCAAGAGCAGTACTTC.

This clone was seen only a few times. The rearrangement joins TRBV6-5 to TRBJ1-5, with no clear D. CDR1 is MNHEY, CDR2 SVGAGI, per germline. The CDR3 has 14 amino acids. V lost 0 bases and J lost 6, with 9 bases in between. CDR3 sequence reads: CASSYSTGSQPQHF. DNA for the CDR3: TGTGCCAGCAGTTACTCGACGGGAAGTCAGCCCCAGCATTTT.

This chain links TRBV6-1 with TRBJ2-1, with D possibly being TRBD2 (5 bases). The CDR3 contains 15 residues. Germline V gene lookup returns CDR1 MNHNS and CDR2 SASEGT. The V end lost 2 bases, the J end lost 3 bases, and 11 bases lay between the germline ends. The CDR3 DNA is TGTGCCAGCAGTGAATTTGCGGGTTACTACAATGAGCAGTTCTTC. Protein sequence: CASSEFAGYYNEQFF.